This T cell receptor (beta chain) was captured by sequencing in a study of regulatory T cells in long-lasting Graves disease. Across the whole study: Antithyroid drug intake by newly diagnosed Graves' patients had lasted under 3 months.

At least ten counts were recorded for this clonotype. TCR beta libraries were built with iRepertoire HTBI primers and Arm-PCR of CDR3 regions. MiXCR, applied by TCRdb to the multiplex PCR reads, yields one record per CDR3 protein. The sample lists hundreds of thousands of distinct CDR3 sequences; approximately 15% were seen once. The germline V gene has CDR1 MNHEY and CDR2 SMNVEV (reference sequence). V lost 0 bases, J lost 4 bases, and 11 bases stayed unmatched. This CDR3 is built from 19 residues. Specified time point: newly diagnosed GD, antithyroid drugs for less than 3 months. The TCR library was made from RNA that had been extracted from PBMCs in TRIzol. The source of the patients was an endocrinology department in Xi'an, China. Into tubes containing EDTA, approximately 8.5 milliliters of peripheral blood were drawn. These data were also reused for a study on T cells in Graves' hyperthyroidism and ophthalmopathy. That paper adds: Initially, a first-round RT-PCR of the TCR CDR3 employed the HTBI primer set.

The sample consisted of peripheral blood mononuclear cells (PBMCs), taken at new diagnosis, from a patient treated with antithyroid drugs. The source of this sequence is a woman younger than 45 with Graves disease. V usage is TRBV27 and J usage is TRBJ2-1; 11 positions agree with TRBD2. The CDR3 DNA follows: TGTGCCAGCAGTTTATCTCTTGGGGAACTAGCGGGAGTTTACAATGAGCAGTTCTTC. Protein: CASSLSLGELAGVYNEQFF.